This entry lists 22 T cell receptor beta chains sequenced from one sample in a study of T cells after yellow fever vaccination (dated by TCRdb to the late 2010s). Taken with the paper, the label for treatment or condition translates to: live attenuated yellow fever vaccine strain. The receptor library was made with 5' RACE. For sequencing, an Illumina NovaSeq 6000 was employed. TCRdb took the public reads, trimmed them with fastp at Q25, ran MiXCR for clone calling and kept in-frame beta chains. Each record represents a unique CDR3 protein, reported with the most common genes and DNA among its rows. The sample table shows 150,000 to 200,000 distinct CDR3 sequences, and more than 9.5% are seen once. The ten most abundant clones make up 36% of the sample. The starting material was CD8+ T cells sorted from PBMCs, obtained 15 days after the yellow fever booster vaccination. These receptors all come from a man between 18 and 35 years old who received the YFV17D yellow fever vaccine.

CDR3 nucleotide sequence: TGTGCCAGCAGGAGGGGACACTTGAACACCGGGGAGCTGTTTTTT. Protein product: CASRRGHLNTGELFF. The chain couples TRBV12-3 or TRBV12-4 to TRBJ2-2; maybe TRBD1 (6 bases). The CDR3 covers 15 residues. The V and J ends lost 6 bases and 1 base respectively, with 12 bases between them.

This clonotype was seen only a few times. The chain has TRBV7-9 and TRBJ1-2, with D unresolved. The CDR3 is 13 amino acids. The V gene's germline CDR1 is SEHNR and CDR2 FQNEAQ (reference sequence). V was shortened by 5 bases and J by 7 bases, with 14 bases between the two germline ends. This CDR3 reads CASSPGEGPGYTF. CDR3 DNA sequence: TGTGCCAGCAGCCCCGGGGAGGGCCCTGGCTACACCTTC.

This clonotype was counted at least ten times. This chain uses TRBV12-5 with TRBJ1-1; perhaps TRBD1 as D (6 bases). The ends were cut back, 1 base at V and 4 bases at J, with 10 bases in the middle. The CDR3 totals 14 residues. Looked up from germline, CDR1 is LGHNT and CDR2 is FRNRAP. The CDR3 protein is CASGLGTGITEAFF. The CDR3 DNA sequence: TGTGCTAGTGGTTTGGGAACAGGGATCACTGAAGCTTTCTTT.

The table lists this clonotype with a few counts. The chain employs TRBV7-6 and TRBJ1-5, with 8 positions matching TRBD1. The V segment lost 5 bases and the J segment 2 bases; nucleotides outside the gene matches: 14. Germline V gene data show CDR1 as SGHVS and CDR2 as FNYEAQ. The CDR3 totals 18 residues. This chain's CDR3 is CASSLLAQGVVRNQPQHF. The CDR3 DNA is TGTGCCAGCAGCCTCTTGGCACAGGGGGTAGTTCGCAATCAGCCCCAGCATTTT.

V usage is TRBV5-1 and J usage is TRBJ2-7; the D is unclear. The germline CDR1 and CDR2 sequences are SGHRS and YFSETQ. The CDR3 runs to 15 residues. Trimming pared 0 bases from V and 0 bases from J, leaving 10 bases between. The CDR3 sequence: CASSLVPLNSYEQYF. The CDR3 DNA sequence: TGCGCCAGCAGCTTGGTTCCACTAAACTCCTACGAGCAGTACTTC.

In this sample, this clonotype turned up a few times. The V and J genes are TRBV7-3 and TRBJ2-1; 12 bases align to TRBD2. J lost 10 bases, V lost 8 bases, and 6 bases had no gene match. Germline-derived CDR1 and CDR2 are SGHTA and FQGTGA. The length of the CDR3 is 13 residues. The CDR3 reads CASSTTSGGEQFF. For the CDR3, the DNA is TGTGCCAGCTCGACGACTAGCGGGGGAGAGCAGTTCTTC.

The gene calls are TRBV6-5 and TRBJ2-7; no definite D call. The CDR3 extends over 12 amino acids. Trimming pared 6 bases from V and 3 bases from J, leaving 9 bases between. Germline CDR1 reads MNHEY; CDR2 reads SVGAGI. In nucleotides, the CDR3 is TGTGCCAGCAGAAGAGAAGGCTACGAGCAGTACTTC. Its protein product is CASRREGYEQYF.

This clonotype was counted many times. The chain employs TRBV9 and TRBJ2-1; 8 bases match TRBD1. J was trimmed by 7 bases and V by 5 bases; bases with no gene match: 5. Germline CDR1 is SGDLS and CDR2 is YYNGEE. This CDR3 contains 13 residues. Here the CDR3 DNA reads TGTGCCAGCAGTGAGGGGACAGGAAATGAGCAGTTCTTC. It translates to CASSEGTGNEQFF. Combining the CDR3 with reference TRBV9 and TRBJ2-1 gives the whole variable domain DSGVTQTPKHLITATGQRVTLRCSPRSGDLSVYWYQQSLDQGLQFLIQYYNGEERAKGNILERFSAQQFPDLHSELNLSSLELGDSALYFCASSEGTGNEQFFGPGTRLTVL.

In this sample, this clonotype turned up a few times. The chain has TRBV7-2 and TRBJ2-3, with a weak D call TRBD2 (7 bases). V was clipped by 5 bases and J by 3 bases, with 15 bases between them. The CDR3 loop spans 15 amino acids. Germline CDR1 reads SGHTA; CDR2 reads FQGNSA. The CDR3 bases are TGTGCCAGCAGCCTTCCGGGGGGCGAGACAGATACGCAGTATTTT. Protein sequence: CASSLPGGETDTQYF.

CDR3 sequence (DNA): TGCGCCAGCAGCCAGGGGACAGGGGGCGCGACCACCGCTTTCTTT. Protein sequence: CASSQGTGGATTAFF. The chain joins TRBV4-1 to TRBJ1-1; TRBD1 agrees at 12 bases. CDR1 is MGHRA and CDR2 is YSYEKL in the germline V gene. This CDR3 is built from 15 residues. V trimming: 3 bases; J trimming: 11 bases; junction bases outside the gene matches: 10.

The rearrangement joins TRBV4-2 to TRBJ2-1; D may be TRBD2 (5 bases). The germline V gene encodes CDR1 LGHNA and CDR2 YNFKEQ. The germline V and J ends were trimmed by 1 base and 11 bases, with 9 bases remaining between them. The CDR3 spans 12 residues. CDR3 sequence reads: CASSQGENKQFF. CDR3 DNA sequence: TGTGCCAGCAGCCAAGGGGAGAACAAGCAGTTCTTC.

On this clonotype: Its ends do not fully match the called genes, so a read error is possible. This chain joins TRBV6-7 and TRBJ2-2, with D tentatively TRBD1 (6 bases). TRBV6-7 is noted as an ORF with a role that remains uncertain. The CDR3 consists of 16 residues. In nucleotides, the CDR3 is TGTGCCAGCAGTTACTCGTGTCAGGGGAACGCCGGGGAGCTGTTTTTT. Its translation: CASSYSCQGNAGELFF.

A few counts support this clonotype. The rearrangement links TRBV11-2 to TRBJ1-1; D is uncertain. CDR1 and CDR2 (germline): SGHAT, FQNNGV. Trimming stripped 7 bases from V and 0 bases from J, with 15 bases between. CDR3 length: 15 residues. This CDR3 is CASNPGGLLNTEAFF. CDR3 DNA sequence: TGTGCCAGCAACCCCGGAGGGCTTCTGAACACTGAAGCTTTCTTT.

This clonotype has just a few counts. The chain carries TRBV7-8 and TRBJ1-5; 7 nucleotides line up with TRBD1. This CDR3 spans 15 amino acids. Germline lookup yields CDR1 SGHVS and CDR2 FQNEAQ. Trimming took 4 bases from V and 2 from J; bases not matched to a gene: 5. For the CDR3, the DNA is TGTGCCAGCAGCTACACAGGGGAGCGCAATCAGCCCCAGCATTTT. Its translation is CASSYTGERNQPQHF.

The CDR3: CASTPLGGFGENTEAFF. The CDR3 DNA reads TGTGCCAGCACCCCCTTGGGGGGGTTTGGCGAGAACACTGAAGCTTTCTTT. V usage is TRBV2 and J usage is TRBJ1-1; a possible D gene is TRBD1 (5 bases). The germline V gene has CDR1 SNHLY and CDR2 FYNNEI. CDR3 length: 17 amino acids. V dropped 7 bases and J dropped 1 base, with 22 bases sitting between them.

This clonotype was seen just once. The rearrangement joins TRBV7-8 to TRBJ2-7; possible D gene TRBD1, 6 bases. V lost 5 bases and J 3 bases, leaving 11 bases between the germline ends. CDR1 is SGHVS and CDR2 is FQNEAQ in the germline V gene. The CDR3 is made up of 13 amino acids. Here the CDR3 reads CASSLHRVYEQYV. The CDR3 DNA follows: TGTGCCAGCAGCCTGCACAGGGTCTACGAGCAGTACGTC.

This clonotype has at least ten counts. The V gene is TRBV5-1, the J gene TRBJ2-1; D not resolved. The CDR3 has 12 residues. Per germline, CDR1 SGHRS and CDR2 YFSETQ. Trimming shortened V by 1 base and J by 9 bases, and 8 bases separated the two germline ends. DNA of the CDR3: TGCGCCAGCAGCTTGTGGCCCCCTGAGCAGTTCTTC. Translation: CASSLWPPEQFF. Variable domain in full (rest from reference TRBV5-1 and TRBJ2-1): KAGVTQTPRYLIKTRGQQVTLSCSPISGHRSVSWYQQTPGQGLQFLFEYFSETQRNKGNFPGRFSGRQFSNSRSEMNVSTLELGDSALYLCASSLWPPEQFFGPGTRLTVL.

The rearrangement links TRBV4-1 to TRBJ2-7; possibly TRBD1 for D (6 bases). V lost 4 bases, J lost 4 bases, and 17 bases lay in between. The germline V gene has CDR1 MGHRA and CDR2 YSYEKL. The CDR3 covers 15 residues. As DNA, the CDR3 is TGCGCCAGCAGCCCTAAGATAGGGGGAATGTACGAGCAGTACGTC. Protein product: CASSPKIGGMYEQYV.

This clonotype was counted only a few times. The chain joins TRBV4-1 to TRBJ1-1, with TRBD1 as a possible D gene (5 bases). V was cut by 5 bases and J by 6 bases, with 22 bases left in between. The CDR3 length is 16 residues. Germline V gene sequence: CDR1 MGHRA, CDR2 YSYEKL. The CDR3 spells CASSALGRGESAEAFF. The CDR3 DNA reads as TGCGCCAGCAGCGCCCTGGGAAGAGGGGAAAGCGCTGAAGCTTTCTTT.

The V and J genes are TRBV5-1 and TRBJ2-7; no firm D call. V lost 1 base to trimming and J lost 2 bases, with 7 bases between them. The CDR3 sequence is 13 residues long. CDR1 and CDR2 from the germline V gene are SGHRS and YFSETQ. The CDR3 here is CASSLRGAYEQYF. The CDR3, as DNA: TGCGCCAGCAGCTTGAGAGGAGCCTACGAGCAGTACTTC.

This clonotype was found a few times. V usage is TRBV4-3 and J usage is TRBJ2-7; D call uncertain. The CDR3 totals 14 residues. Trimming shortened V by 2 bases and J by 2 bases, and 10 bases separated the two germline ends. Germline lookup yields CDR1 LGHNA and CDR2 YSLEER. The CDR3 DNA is TGCGCCAGCAGCCAACTCCACCCAGCCTACGAGCAGTACTTC. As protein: CASSQLHPAYEQYF.

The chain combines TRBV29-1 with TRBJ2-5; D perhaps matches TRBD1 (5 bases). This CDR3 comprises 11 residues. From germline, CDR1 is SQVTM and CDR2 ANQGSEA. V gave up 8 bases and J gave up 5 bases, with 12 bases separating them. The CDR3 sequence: CSIWGEETQYF. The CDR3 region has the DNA TGCAGCATATGGGGCGAGGAGACCCAGTACTTC.